The T cell receptor beta chain described here comes from a study of T cells in Graves' hyperthyroidism and ophthalmopathy (dated by TCRdb to between 2017 and 2020). In terms of the full investigation: TCR V-J signatures able to tell the groups apart were searched for in a discovery cohort of 95 to 100 patients, of whom about 40 had Graves' ophthalmopathy and around 56 had stable Graves' hyperthyroidism. An independent validation cohort of fewer than 20 hyperthyroidism patients and more than 15 patients who later progressed to ophthalmopathy tested prospective prediction of ophthalmopathy. The 75 to 100 discovery patients were divided at random into training and test sets in a 7:3 ratio. In addition, the study compared T-cell repertoires in thyroid tissue and in blood from a handful of Graves' hyperthyroidism patients. After sampling, hyperthyroidism patients received methimazole starting at 30 mg daily, and ophthalmopathy patients received high-dose intravenous methylprednisolone. The paper describes TCR Vbeta CDR3 sequencing of roughly 130 peripheral blood samples, made up of some 42 ophthalmopathy patients, roughly 75 hyperthyroidism patients and 17 progressor patients.

TCR beta CDR3 regions were amplified from RNA transcripts. The first round of RT-PCR for the TCR CDR3 was performed with the HTBI primer set and the Qiagen OneStep RT-PCR kit. The libraries were constructed in a second round of multiplex PCR and then size-selected and purified. The libraries were sequenced on an Illumina HiSeq2000 using paired-end 100 bp reads. Regarding the original processing steps: SOAPnuke was used to process the raw data, removing reads that contained adapters or uncalled bases, had a mean Phred below 15, or lacked an exact match to the constant primer or identifier. High-quality paired reads were merged with COPE v1.2.5, and unique nucleotide sequences were defined as clonotypes. MiTCR v1.1 was used to align the clonotypes against IMGT TRBV, TRBD and TRBJ reference segments. Analysis was restricted to V-J combinations with a frequency above 0.0001, which covered about 99% of repertoires. A TCS score was defined as the ratio between F50 (clonal expansion) and ExV (chaos), using BLOSUM62-based TCRdist between CDR3 peptides within each V-J. Welch's t-statistics and random forest reduced 514 V-J features to around 14, which were used in a naive Bayes classifier (R e1071). The Morisita-Horn index was used to measure how similar the thyroid and blood repertoires were. The public reads were reanalyzed by TCRdb: fastp trimming at Q25, MiXCR alignment, in-frame beta chains only. CDR3 protein duplicates are merged, each entry listing the most common genes and DNA. These V and J calls are TCRdb output, not the study's own analysis. Within this sample are hundreds of thousands of distinct CDR3 sequences, with 45% of them counted one time only. The biggest ten clones account for about 7.7% of the sample.

This clonotype was counted between two and nine times. Its antigen is currently not known. The input lacks base qualities; no much larger clone sits a single base away. As encoded in the germline V gene, CDR1 is SNHLY while CDR2 is FYNNEI. Reading from cysteine to phenylalanine, the CDR3 counts 17 amino acids. Only the CDR3 DNA is retained, 51 bases long and in frame from the first base. V ends up 6 bases short and J 1 base short, with an unmatched junction base count of 8. The study excluded patients with uncontrolled infections, other autoimmune diseases, pregnancy or lactation. Diagnoses were based on clinical symptoms, serum thyroxine and TRAb, thyroid ultrasound and orbital computed tomography. Total RNA was extracted with Trizol reagent, and quality was checked on an Agilent 2100 Bioanalyzer. The paper as a whole reports these results and caveats: Most expanded thyroid clonotypes (frequency above 0.001) were also found in blood, which suggests that blood repertoires may mirror thyroid immune responses. Sample size was not statistically predetermined, and investigators were not blinded to group allocation. In validation, the model predicted progression to ophthalmopathy with approximately 69% sensitivity and approximately 78% specificity, a median of approximately 6.7 months before onset. Ophthalmopathy was separated from stable hyperthyroidism by a 13 V-J signature model, with 85% to 90% sensitivity and approximately 81% specificity obtained in cross-validation and 80%/75% obtained in testing.

The chain is encoded by TRBV2 joined to TRBJ2-6, with TRBD1 matching 8 junction bases. The clonotype was recovered from an adult man with Graves' disease, either hyperthyroidism or ophthalmopathy (not recorded which). Sequenced sample: peripheral blood or thyroid tissue (not recorded which). The CDR3 here reads CASSTGQVLSGANVLTF. Read as DNA, the sequence is TGTGCCAGCAGCACGGGACAGGTTCTATCTGGGGCCAACGTCCTGACTTTC.